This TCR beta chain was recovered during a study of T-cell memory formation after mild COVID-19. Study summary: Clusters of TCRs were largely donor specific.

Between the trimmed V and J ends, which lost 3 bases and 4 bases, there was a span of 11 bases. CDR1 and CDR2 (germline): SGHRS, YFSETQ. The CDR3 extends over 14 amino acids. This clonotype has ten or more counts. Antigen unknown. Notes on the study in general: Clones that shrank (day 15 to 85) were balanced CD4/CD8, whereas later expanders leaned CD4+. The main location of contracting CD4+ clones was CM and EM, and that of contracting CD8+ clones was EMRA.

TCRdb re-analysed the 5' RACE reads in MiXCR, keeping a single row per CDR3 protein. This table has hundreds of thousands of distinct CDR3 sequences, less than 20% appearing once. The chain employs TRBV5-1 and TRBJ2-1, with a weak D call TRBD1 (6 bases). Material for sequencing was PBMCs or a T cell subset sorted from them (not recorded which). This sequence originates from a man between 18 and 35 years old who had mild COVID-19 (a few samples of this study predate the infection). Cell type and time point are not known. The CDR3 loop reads CASSSDSIYNEQFF. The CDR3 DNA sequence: TGCGCCAGCAGCTCGGACAGCATTTACAATGAGCAGTTCTTC.